One and the same sample provided the 29 T cell receptor beta chains below, sequenced in a study of T cell repertoires in breast cancer. Blocking oligonucleotides added to a second nested PCR suppressed unpaired genes. MiXCR, run by TCRdb on the emulsion pairing reads, gives a single entry per CDR3 protein. The repertoire holds roughly 40,000 distinct CDR3 sequences, about 50% seen once, with approximately 62% in the top ten. An expanded emulsion RT-PCR with primers for all TCR V genes paired CD8+ T cell chains. Sequenced sample: CD8+ T cells. These receptor sequences come from a pool of human donors with breast cancer or a healthy control (not recorded which).

Only a few counts were recorded for this clonotype. The chain recombines TRBV20-1 with TRBJ2-1; D is uncertain. The germline V gene encodes CDR1 DFQATT and CDR2 SNEGSKA (reference sequence). The V end lost 0 bases, the J end lost 8 bases, and 8 bases lay between the germline ends. This CDR3 is built from 12 residues. The DNA of the CDR3 is TGCAGTGCTAGAGAATCTGGGGATGAGCAGTTCTTC. This gives the protein CSARESGDEQFF.

J is TRBJ1-2 and V is TRBV7-2; the D gene is possibly TRBD1 (6 bases). The CDR3 loop spans 14 amino acids. Germline V gene lookup returns CDR1 SGHTA and CDR2 FQGNSA. The V end lost 1 base, the J end lost 4 bases, and 10 bases lay between the germline ends. The chain's CDR3 is CASSLGTDLYGYTF. The CDR3 bases are TGTGCCAGCAGCTTAGGGACAGATCTCTATGGCTACACCTTC.

CDR3 DNA: TGTGCCAGCTCACCATACGGGGTACCAGATACGCAGTATTTT. Its translation is CASSPYGVPDTQYF. The gene calls are TRBV18 and TRBJ2-3, with D perhaps TRBD2 (5 bases). The CDR3 covers 14 residues. The V end was cut by 2 bases, the J end by 4 bases, with 10 bases between. Germline V gene lookup returns CDR1 KGHSH and CDR2 LQKENI.

This clonotype showed up just a few times. The rearrangement joins TRBV18 to TRBJ2-1; possibly TRBD1 or TRBD2 for D (5 bases each). Germline V gene lookup returns CDR1 KGHSH and CDR2 LQKENI. The CDR3 spans 16 residues. The ends were cut back, 4 bases at V and 0 bases at J, with 13 bases in the middle. CDR3 sequence: CASSRGDGSSYNEQFF. CDR3 DNA: TGTGCCAGCTCACGTGGGGACGGAAGCTCCTACAATGAGCAGTTCTTC.

The chain is built from TRBV20-1 and TRBJ1-1, with D possibly being TRBD1 (6 bases). This CDR3 has 15 amino acids. V was pared by 1 base and J by 4 bases, with 16 bases between. Germline CDR1 DFQATT, CDR2 SNEGSKA (reference sequence). The CDR3 bases are TGCAGTGCTAGAGCGTACCCCAGGGGCAGCACTGAAGCTTTCTTT. Its protein is CSARAYPRGSTEAFF.

This clonotype was observed a few times. At one end the junction does not follow the germline gene, possibly because of a read error. This chain connects TRBV7-9 to TRBJ1-1, with D uncertain. This CDR3 has 14 amino acids. The germline CDR1 and CDR2 sequences are SEHNR and FQNEAQ (reference sequence). CDR3 sequence reads: CASSLTTPNTEAFF. CDR3 nucleotide sequence: TGTGCCAGCAGCCTTACGACTCCGAACACTGAGGCTTTCTTT.

This clonotype was counted many times. The chain combines TRBV6-2 or TRBV6-3 with TRBJ1-5; D remains ambiguous. The germline CDR1 and CDR2 sequences are MNHEY and SVGEGT. Deletions cut 7 bases from V and 4 bases from J, with 14 bases between. This CDR3 comprises 14 residues. The CDR3 loop is CASTFDGRNQPQHF. The CDR3 DNA reads as TGTGCCAGCACGTTTGACGGAAGAAATCAGCCCCAGCATTTT.

Concerning this clonotype: An end of the junction differs from the germline gene, which may be a read error. The V and J genes are TRBV4-1 and TRBJ1-5; TRBD1 is a possible D gene (6 bases). This CDR3 has 15 residues. Germline CDR1 reads MGHRA; CDR2 reads YSYEKL. Here the CDR3 reads CASSRTSGDNQPRHF. The CDR3 coding sequence is TGCGCCAGCAGCCGAACCTCAGGGGACAATCAGCCCCGGCATTTT.

This chain uses TRBV9 with TRBJ1-1; D remains ambiguous. The V gene's germline CDR1 is SGDLS and CDR2 YYNGEE. This CDR3 contains 13 residues. Trimming left V 2 bases short and J 1 base short, with 6 bases between. Written as DNA, the CDR3 is TGTGCCAGCAGCGTTACCGGGAACACTGAAGCTTTCTTT. Encoded protein: CASSVTGNTEAFF. The full variable domain, in which reference TRBV9 and TRBJ1-1 provide the parts outside the CDR3, is DSGVTQTPKHLITATGQRVTLRCSPRSGDLSVYWYQQSLDQGLQFLIQYYNGEERAKGNILERFSAQQFPDLHSELNLSSLELGDSALYFCASSVTGNTEAFFGQGTRLTVV.

Of note for this clonotype: Given the absence of the conserved phenylalanine or tryptophan at the CDR3 end, a read error is likely. The chain carries TRBV20-1 and TRBJ2-7, with D perhaps matching TRBD1 (5 bases). Trimming stripped 5 bases from V and 0 bases from J, with 20 bases between. Germline values: CDR1 DFQATT, CDR2 SNEGSKA (reference sequence). The CDR3 runs 16 residues. CDR3 in amino acids: CSASYPGLRSSYEQYL. The CDR3 region has the DNA TGCAGTGCTTCATACCCAGGGCTCCGGAGCTCCTACGAGCAGTACCTC.

The chain carries TRBV29-1 and TRBJ2-7; D gene ambiguous. Germline lookup yields CDR1 SQVTM and CDR2 ANQGSEA. V was shortened by 0 bases and J by 6 bases, with 12 bases between the two germline ends. This CDR3 contains 13 residues. CDR3 DNA: TGCAGCGTTGAAGAGCCGCTAATCGGCGAGCAGTACTTC. It yields the protein CSVEEPLIGEQYF.

As to this clonotype: Germline is not matched at one junction end, which may reflect a read error. The rearrangement joins TRBV28 to TRBJ2-7, with 9 bases aligning to TRBD2. The germline CDR1 and CDR2 sequences are MDHEN and SYDVKM. The CDR3 has 15 residues. The CDR3, as DNA: TGTGCCAGCAGTTCGATGACTAGCGGACTCTACAAGCAGTACTTC. It is translated as CASSSMTSGLYKQYF.

The chain recombines TRBV6-4 with TRBJ2-1; D may be TRBD1 (6 bases). Germline loops: CDR1 MRHNA, CDR2 SNTAGT. CDR3 length: 12 amino acids. V was clipped by 9 bases and J by 5 bases, with 11 bases between them. The CDR3, as DNA: TGTGCCAGTTCGACAGGCAACAATGAGCAGTTCTTC. As protein: CASSTGNNEQFF.

The V gene is TRBV20-1, the J gene TRBJ1-1; maybe TRBD1 (5 bases). The CDR3 covers 13 residues. Trimming shortened V by 5 bases and J by 10 bases, and 20 bases separated the two germline ends. Germline V gene data show CDR1 as DFQATT and CDR2 as SNEGSKA (reference sequence). For the CDR3, the DNA is TGCAGTGCTGCCTCTGATTTTGGGGCGGGAGCTTTCTTT. As protein: CSAASDFGAGAFF.

CDR3 region: CASSVGRSYEQYF. For the CDR3, the DNA is TGTGCCAGCAGTGTCGGCAGATCCTACGAGCAGTACTTC. The V and J genes are TRBV2 and TRBJ2-7, with D uncertain. Germline CDR1 reads SNHLY; CDR2 reads FYNNEI. The CDR3 totals 13 residues. V lost 4 bases to trimming and J lost 1 base, with 8 bases between them. The full variable domain, with the rest looked up from reference TRBV2 and TRBJ2-7, is EPEVTQTPSHQVTQMGQEVILRCVPISNHLYFYWYRQILGQKVEFLVSFYNNEISEKSEIFDDQFSVERPDGSNFTLKIRSTKLEDSAMYFCASSVGRSYEQYFGPGTRLTVT.

The chain recombines TRBV3-1 with TRBJ2-7; D is unclear. The V and J ends lost 1 base and 1 base respectively, with 8 bases between them. Germline lookup yields CDR1 LGHDT and CDR2 YNNKEL (reference sequence). The CDR3 is 14 amino acids. The DNA for the CDR3 is TGTGCCAGCAGCCAAGCCGGGTCGTCCTACGAGCAGTACTTC. It is translated as CASSQAGSSYEQYF.

This clonotype was found a few times. The chain joins TRBV20-1 to TRBJ1-2; unclear D gene. This CDR3 is 12 amino acids long. The V gene's germline CDR1 is DFQATT and CDR2 SNEGSKA (reference sequence). The ends were cut back, 3 bases at V and 5 bases at J, with 10 bases in the middle. As DNA, the CDR3 is TGCAGTGCTAGCGGGGAAGTTTATGGCTACACCTTC. Translating gives CSASGEVYGYTF.

This clonotype was picked up a small number of times. The chain couples TRBV18 to TRBJ2-5, with TRBD2 matching 13 bases. Losses at the gene ends were 3 bases for V and 1 base for J; bases not matched to a gene: 2. Germline V gives CDR1 KGHSH, CDR2 LQKENI. This CDR3 contains 16 residues. CDR3 region: CASSPTSGGFQETQYF. The CDR3 DNA follows: TGTGCCAGCTCACCGACTAGCGGGGGGTTCCAAGAGACCCAGTACTTC.

In regard to this clonotype: This may be a read error, as it is one base from a much larger clone. This chain links TRBV20-1 with TRBJ1-4, with D possibly TRBD1 on 6 matching bases. The CDR3 contains 15 residues. Germline CDR1 DFQATT, CDR2 SNEGSKA (reference sequence). The V and J ends lost 1 base and 3 bases respectively, with 12 bases between them. The DNA of the CDR3 is TGCAGTGCTAGAGCGCGGGGGGCAGCTAATGAAAAACTGTTTTTT. Translated, it gives CSARARGAANEKLFF.

This clonotype was detected ten times or more. This chain connects TRBV15 to TRBJ1-4, with D maybe TRBD1 (5 bases). CDR3 size: 14 residues. V was clipped by 0 bases and J by 8 bases, with 10 bases between them. Germline loops: CDR1 LNHNV, CDR2 YYDKDF (reference sequence). The CDR3 region is CATSRDRDREKLFF. In DNA form, the CDR3 reads TGTGCCACCAGCAGAGACAGGGACCGGGAAAAACTGTTTTTT. The full variable domain, completed using reference TRBV15 and TRBJ1-4, is DAMVIQNPRYQVTQFGKPVTLSCSQTLNHNVMYWYQQKSSQAPKLLFHYYDKDFNNEADTPDNFQSRRPNTSFCFLDIRSPGLGDTAMYLCATSRDRDREKLFFGSGTQLSVL.

The rearrangement links TRBV6-6 to TRBJ1-4, with D unresolved. The V and J ends lost 10 bases and 4 bases respectively, with 10 bases between them. The CDR3 loop spans 12 amino acids. Germline V gene data show CDR1 as MNHNY and CDR2 as SVGAGI (reference sequence). This CDR3 is CATGRSNEKLFF. The CDR3 DNA reads TGTGCCACCGGTAGGAGTAATGAAAAACTGTTTTTT.

The table lists this clonotype with many counts. The chain couples TRBV28 to TRBJ1-5; 7 bases map to TRBD1. The germline V gene has CDR1 MDHEN and CDR2 SYDVKM. The CDR3 runs to 14 residues. The trim removed 4 bases at V and 5 bases at J, leaving 5 bases unmatched. In nucleotides, the CDR3 is TGTGCCAGCAGTTCGACAGGGTTGTATCAGCCCCAGCATTTT. Translation: CASSSTGLYQPQHF.

V gene TRBV5-1 combines with J gene TRBJ1-5; 11 nucleotides align to TRBD1. The germline V gene encodes CDR1 SGHRS and CDR2 YFSETQ. The CDR3 runs to 14 residues. V gave up 4 bases and J gave up 5 bases; unmatched junction bases: 2. CDR3 sequence (DNA): TGCGCCAGCAGCCCGGGACAGGGGGATCAGCCCCAGCATTTT. Translation gives CASSPGQGDQPQHF.

V gene TRBV20-1 combines with J gene TRBJ2-3; 13 bases are a match to TRBD2. Germline loops: CDR1 DFQATT, CDR2 SNEGSKA (reference sequence). The CDR3 is 16 residues long. V trimming: 2 bases; J trimming: 4 bases; junction bases outside the gene matches: 6. CDR3 coding DNA: TGCAGTGCTAGATCGGGACTAGCGGGAAGATCAGATACGCAGTATTTT. Encoded protein: CSARSGLAGRSDTQYF.

This clonotype was seen more than once but under ten times. The chain is built from TRBV15 and TRBJ1-1; no definite D call. The CDR3 runs 13 residues. Trimming took 0 bases from V and 7 from J, leaving 9 bases between them. Germline values: CDR1 LNHNV, CDR2 YYDKDF (reference sequence). The chain's CDR3 is CATSRDRTVEAFF. The DNA for the CDR3 is TGTGCCACCAGCAGAGACCGGACGGTTGAAGCTTTCTTT.

The chain combines TRBV12-3 or TRBV12-4 with TRBJ1-1; 9 bases are shared with TRBD1. The J segment lost 4 bases and the V segment lost 5 bases, leaving 2 bases of the junction unmatched. This CDR3 spans 13 amino acids. The CDR3 nucleotides read TGTGCCAGCAGTCCACAGGGGGCCACTGAAGCTTTCTTT. Its protein is CASSPQGATEAFF.

This clonotype occurred many times. The CDR3 loop reads CAISAEQGYETQYF. The CDR3 DNA is TGTGCCATCAGTGCAGAGCAGGGCTACGAGACCCAGTACTTC. The rearrangement links TRBV10-3 to TRBJ2-5; D may be TRBD1 (5 bases). This CDR3 has 14 amino acids. V lost 4 bases and J 5 bases, leaving 14 bases between the germline ends. Germline lookup yields CDR1 ENHRY and CDR2 SYGVKD.

This clonotype was counted at least ten times. The genes are TRBV27 and TRBJ1-1; D gene ambiguous. Germline-derived CDR1 and CDR2 are MNHEY and SMNVEV (reference sequence). The CDR3 is 13 amino acids. V was trimmed by 2 bases and J by 5 bases, leaving 9 bases between them. The CDR3, as DNA: TGTGCCAGCAGTTTAAGGGTCTTTACTGAAGCTTTCTTT. The encoded protein is CASSLRVFTEAFF.

J is TRBJ2-7 and V is TRBV10-3; 9 bases are shared with TRBD2. The CDR3 has 11 residues. V lost 11 bases, J lost 4 bases, and 3 bases stayed unmatched. Looked up from germline, CDR1 is ENHRY and CDR2 is SYGVKD. CDR3 coding DNA: TGTGCCTCGGGACTAGCATACGAGCAGTACTTC. Protein: CASGLAYEQYF.